These T cell receptor beta chains were read from a single sample in a study of T cells after posttransplantation cyclophosphamide. Clones were read by immunoSEQ multiplex PCR, and TCRdb kept only the in-frame ones, dropping some. The repertoire holds some 66,000 clones, with around 93% as singletons. The specimen sequenced was PBMCs. These receptors were collected from a woman between 25 and 40 years old in good health and a related stem cell transplant donor. CDR3s include the opening cysteine and the closing phenylalanine or tryptophan. D genes are given only for firm matches. Clone size is given for some rows only: seen once, a few or many times, or a class if the clone is expanded.

.,.,TRBJ2-2,TRBV27,TGTGCCAGCAGTTACCAGGGAGACACCGGGGAGCTGTTTTTT,CASSYQGDTGELFF
.,TRBD1,TRBJ1-5,TRBV10-3,TGTGCCATCAGTGAGTCGAGAGGGACAGTGAGAAATCAGCCCCAGCATTTT,CAISESRGTVRNQPQHF
.,.,TRBJ2-3,TRBV5-8,TGTGCCAGCGGGGCCGGGGATACGCAGTATTTT,CASGAGDTQYF
.,.,TRBJ2-2,TRBV5-1,TGCGCCAGCAGCGAGGAAGGAAACACCGGGGAGCTGTTTTTT,CASSEEGNTGELFF
.,.,TRBJ2-2,TRBV30,TGTGCCTGGAGAAACCCTTGGGACACCGGGGAGCTGTTTTTT,CAWRNPWDTGELFF
.,.,TRBJ2-7,TRBV2,TGTGCCAGCAGTGCAGCCCACGAGCAGTACTTC,CASSAAHEQYF
.,TRBD2,TRBJ2-5,TRBV19,TGTGCCAGTAGTGCCCTCTTCGAGCGGGGCACCGAGACCCAGTACTTC,CASSALFERGTETQYF
.,TRBD1,TRBJ2-7,TRBV19,TGTGCCAGTACTCAAGGGACAGGGAACGGCGAGCAGTACTTC,CASTQGTGNGEQYF
.,.,TRBJ1-1,TRBV5-5,TGTGCCAGCAGCTTGGAGGCGGCCGCGCCTAGCACTGAAGCTTTCTTT,CASSLEAAAPSTEAFF
.,.,TRBJ1-1,TRBV5-4,TGTGCCAGCAGCGGGGGGACTCGCCACGCAGCTTTCTTT,CASSGGTRHAAFF
once,TRBD1,TRBJ1-1,TRBV10-3,TGTGCCATCAGTGGGACAGGGGTCTCGAACACTGAAGCTTTCTTT,CAISGTGVSNTEAFF
.,TRBD2,TRBJ2-1,TRBV7-2,TGTGCCAGCAGCGCCGGGGCTAGCGGGTTGTACAATGAGCAGTTCTTC,CASSAGASGLYNEQFF
.,.,TRBJ2-6,TRBV19,TGTGCCAGTAGTATAGGGACTAATGGGGCCAACGTCCTGACTTTC,CASSIGTNGANVLTF
.,TRBD1,TRBJ2-7,TRBV7-9,TGTGCCAGCAGCTTAGCAGGGGGCGGCTACGAGCAGTACTTC,CASSLAGGGYEQYF
.,.,TRBJ2-1,TRBV11-3,TGTGCCAGCAGCTTAGGCAGTAATCTACCGGAGTTCTTC,CASSLGSNLPEFF
once,TRBD2,TRBJ2-7,TRBV10-3,TGTGCCATCAGTGAAAATAGCGGGAGCTCCTACGAGCAGTACTTC,CAISENSGSSYEQYF
.,TRBD2,TRBJ2-7,TRBV27,TGTGCCAGCAGTTGGACCCTAGCGGGGGTCCTTTCCCAGGGCTACGAGCAGTACTTC,CASSWTLAGVLSQGYEQYF
.,.,TRBJ1-2,TRBV9,TGTGCCAGCAGCCCCCGGACGGACTATGGCTACACCTTC,CASSPRTDYGYTF
.,TRBD1,TRBJ1-5,TRBV5-1,TGCGCCAGCAGCACAGGACAGGACAATCAGCCCCAGCATTTT,CASSTGQDNQPQHF
.,TRBD1,TRBJ2-7,TRBV7-2,TGTGCCAGCAGCTTATTCTCAGGGGCAGGGGGAACGTTGCACGAGCAGTACTTC,CASSLFSGAGGTLHEQYF
.,TRBD1,TRBJ2-3,TRBV5-8,TGTGCCAGCAGCTCGGGACAGGGAGATACGCAGTATTTT,CASSSGQGDTQYF
.,TRBD1,TRBJ1-2,TRBV10-2,TGCGCCAGCCGTCCGGGGCCGGGACAGGGGGCGCAAGGCTACACCTTC,CASRPGPGQGAQGYTF
.,.,TRBJ2-7,TRBV7-9,TGTGCCAGCAGCTTAGGCCCCATTCCCGGGGGCTCCTACGAGCAGTACTTC,CASSLGPIPGGSYEQYF
.,.,TRBJ2-3,TRBV10-3,TGTGCCATCAGTGAGTCGGGACTCCCAGGCACAGATACGCAGTATTTT,CAISESGLPGTDTQYF
.,.,TRBJ2-7,TRBV27,TGTGCCAGCAGTTACTACATGGGGGGATACGAGCAGTACTTC,CASSYYMGGYEQYF
.,TRBD2,TRBJ2-1,TRBV4-2,TGTGCCAGCAGCCGGGGGCTAGCGGGGGACCATGAGCAGTTCTTC,CASSRGLAGDHEQFF
.,.,TRBJ1-2,TRBV2,TGTGCCAGCAGTGAACAGAACTATGGCTACACCTTC,CASSEQNYGYTF
.,.,TRBJ1-1,TRBV11-2,TGTGCCAGCAGCTTATTAGGGGGAAACACTGAAGCTTTCTTT,CASSLLGGNTEAFF
.,TRBD2,TRBJ2-7,TRBV5-6,TGTGCCAGCAGCTTGGAGACTTGGGAGGGCTACGAGCAGTACTTC,CASSLETWEGYEQYF
.,.,TRBJ1-1,TRBV7-9,TGTGCCAGCGGCCGATCTATGAACACTGAAGCTTTCTTT,CASGRSMNTEAFF
once,TRBD1,TRBJ1-4,TRBV5-4,TGTGCCAGCAGCTTTTCAGGGGGGGAAAAACTGTTTTTT,CASSFSGGEKLFF
.,.,TRBJ2-1,TRBV11-1,TGTGCCAGCAGCCCCCGGTACAATGAGCAGTTCTTC,CASSPRYNEQFF
.,.,TRBJ2-5,TRBV6-7,TGTGCCAGCATCGAAATGGGGTATCTTAGGCCGGAGACCCAGTACTTC,CASIEMGYLRPETQYF
.,.,TRBJ1-3,TRBV5-3,TGTGCCAGAAGCTATCCGGGCCTGGTTGGAAACACCATATATTTT,CARSYPGLVGNTIYF
.,.,TRBJ2-1,TRBV11-2,TGTGCCAGCAGCCCGGAGAGAGCTGAGCAGTTCTTC,CASSPERAEQFF
.,.,TRBJ1-6,TRBV11-2,TGTGCCAGCAGCTTATATGACGCCGGCTCACCCCTCCACTTT,CASSLYDAGSPLHF
.,.,TRBJ2-1,TRBV10-3,TGTGCCATCAGTGAGTTCTCGGGCGGGGGCCCCAACAAGAAATACAATGAGCAGTTCTTC,CAISEFSGGGPNKKYNEQFF
.,.,TRBJ2-7,TRBV27,TGTGCCAGCAGTTTACGCCAGTCCTACGAGCAGTACTTC,CASSLRQSYEQYF
.,.,TRBJ1-6,TRBV30,TGTGCCGGATCCGGGACCTCTGATTCACCCCTCCACTTT,CAGSGTSDSPLHF
.,.,TRBJ2-7,TRBV4-3,TGCGCCAGCAGCCAAGGCAGGGTAGGGTACGAGCAGTACTTC,CASSQGRVGYEQYF
.,TRBD2,TRBJ2-3,TRBV4-1,TGCGCCAGCAGCCAAGAAGAGGCGGGGGGGCGGGTAGATACGCAGTATTTT,CASSQEEAGGRVDTQYF
once,.,TRBJ2-1,TRBV7-2,TGTGCCAGCAGCCCTGGATTTTACAATGAGCAGTTCTTC,CASSPGFYNEQFF
once,.,TRBJ1-2,TRBV7-2,TGTGCCAGCAGTCTTTTTGGAGGGACGGCGGAAAACTATGGCTACACCTTC,CASSLFGGTAENYGYTF
.,TRBD1,TRBJ2-2,TRBV2,TGTGCCAGGGACAGGGGGCCGGGCACCGGGGAGCTGTTTTTT,CARDRGPGTGELFF
.,TRBD2,TRBJ2-1,TRBV7-2,TGTGCCAGCAGCTTACTAGCGGGGGATGCTGAGCAGTTCTTC,CASSLLAGDAEQFF
.,.,TRBJ1-5,TRBV11-2,TGTGCCAGCAGCCAGGGAGGCGGATATAGCAATCAGCCCCAGCATTTT,CASSQGGGYSNQPQHF
.,TRBD2,TRBJ2-2,TRBV5-1,TGCGCCAGCAGCTTGCCACTAGCGGAAAGCGGGGAGCTGTTTTTT,CASSLPLAESGELFF
.,.,TRBJ2-1,TRBV6-4,TGTGCCAGCACCATGAGGGCAGGAGATTACAATGAGCAGTTCTTC,CASTMRAGDYNEQFF
.,.,TRBJ1-2,TRBV7-9,TGTGCCAGCAGCCCCCTTGGCAGCGCCAACTATGGCTACACCTTC,CASSPLGSANYGYTF
.,.,TRBJ1-3,TRBV28,TGTGCCAGCAGTTTAAATTTGGGGTCTGGAAACACCATATATTTT,CASSLNLGSGNTIYF
.,.,TRBJ2-7,TRBV29-1,TGCAGCGTTGCCCTATCACCCTCCTACGAGCAGTACTTC,CSVALSPSYEQYF
.,.,TRBJ1-3,TRBV5-6,TGTGCCAGCAGCTTACCGGCCTCTGGAAACACCATATATTTT,CASSLPASGNTIYF
.,.,TRBJ1-1,TRBV18,TGTGCCAGCTCACCCGGGACGGGGGTGAACACTGAAGCTTTCTTT,CASSPGTGVNTEAFF
.,.,TRBJ1-2,TRBV9,TGTGCCAGCAGCGTAGGCATGGGGAGGGACTATGGCTACACCTTC,CASSVGMGRDYGYTF
once,.,TRBJ2-3,TRBV18,TGTGCCAGCTCACCACCGTGGACAGATACGCAGTATTTT,CASSPPWTDTQYF
.,.,TRBJ1-2,TRBV6-6,TGTGCCAGCAGCTACGGCGAGGGTCTAGGGGACTATGGCTACACCTTC,CASSYGEGLGDYGYTF
.,TRBD2,TRBJ2-1,TRBV5-1,TGCGCCAGCAGGCGGGAACTGGCGGGGGAGAGCAATGAGCAGTTCTTC,CASRRELAGESNEQFF
.,.,TRBJ2-7,TRBV2,TGTGCCAGCAGTGACCCTCGGCCGTACTTC,CASSDPRPYF
.,TRBD1,TRBJ1-3,TRBV10-3,TGTGCCACCACCCGGACCGGGACAGGTAGTAGAAACACCATATATTTT,CATTRTGTGSRNTIYF